This TCR beta chain was captured by sequencing in a study of beta chain features in type 1 diabetes. Expressed TCRB transcripts were sequenced after all isolated RNA was converted to cDNA. Libraries were prepared by immunoSEQ multiplex PCR; TCRdb keeps only in-frame clonotypes and omits some of them. The sample has under 800,000 clones; 15% to 17% are singletons. Study conclusions and caveats: Cells that show high TCR expression could be over-represented by cDNA sequencing. PCR could preferentially amplify shorter templates, alike in patients and controls.

A few counts support this clone. Antigen specificity is unknown. One heparinised blood draw averaging around 100 mL was given by each donor. Sorting gave populations that all exceeded 98% purity. The CDR3 spans 18 residues. CDR1 and CDR2 from the germline V gene are SGHTA and FQGNSA. The V and J ends lost 5 bases and 0 bases, in that order; junction bases with no gene match: 8. The sequenced material came from naive CD4+ T cells from blood. The sequence was obtained from a man younger than 35 in good health. The chain has TRBV7-2 and TRBJ2-7; 15 nucleotides align to TRBD2. CDR3: CASSLGLAGGLNSYEQYF. The CDR3 DNA reads TGTGCCAGCAGCCTCGGACTAGCGGGGGGGCTAAACTCCTACGAGCAGTACTTC.